This TCR beta chain is drawn from a study of post-analysis software for immune sequencing data (dated by TCRdb to about 2015). About the investigation overall: Disease courses on record covered relapsing-remitting, secondary progressive and progressive-relapsing multiple sclerosis, though some patients had no subtype annotation. Patient repertoires were compared against some twelve previously published healthy control repertoires from donors aged roughly 6 to 26 years. A subset of samples was prepared in parallel using single-end sample barcoding, then pooled and co-amplified after Illumina adapter ligation. The study at large found these results: Strong co-clustering of samples prepared in the same batch was shown by direct clustering with F measure, prompting a batch-effect correction. The multiple sclerosis patient group was slightly younger than the control group. Significantly higher frequencies in patients than in controls were found for roughly five TRBV segments, including TRBV5-6, TRBV5-1 and TRBV20-1. Significantly lower normalized Chao1 diversity was found in multiple sclerosis patients than in controls, suggesting substantial peripheral T-cell clonal expansion.

To demonstrate the VDJtools post-analysis software, TCR beta repertoires were profiled from the peripheral blood of roughly 12 young patients with multiple sclerosis. Multiple sclerosis patients were children and adolescents aged 6 to 15 years. This clonotype has only a few counts. Its specific antigen is unknown. Base qualities are not recorded, but no much larger clone differs from it by a single base. The method was PCR. The sequencing machine was an Illumina HiSeq 2500. To reduce PCR and sequencing biases, unique molecular identifiers were built into the TCR beta cDNA libraries. Roughly 0.5 million cDNA molecules were obtained per 1 to 10 million input T cells, so each molecule approximated one T cell. The same protocol used for the earlier healthy control dataset was applied to prepare and sequence the patient libraries. Samples belonging to the same batch were prepared together, multiplexed and sequenced on a shared HiSeq lane. The study's processing was this. Raw barcoded reads were processed with MIGEC, discarding single-read molecular identifier groups before consensus assembly and CDR3 extraction. Clonotype tables were post-analysed with VDJtools, and diversity was normalized by down-sampling all datasets to the smallest sample size. In repertoire overlap clustering, CDR3 amino acid sequences, but not nucleotide sequences, were matched to correct batch-related cross-sample contamination. The public reads were run again by TCRdb, first through fastp at Q25 and then through MiXCR, and only productive beta chains were kept. Rows with a matching CDR3 protein are joined into one entry that keeps the most common DNA and genes. These V and J calls rely on TCRdb rather than the paper's analysis. The sample includes about 810,000 distinct CDR3 sequences, with around 53% observed a single time. About 4.5% of the sample is held by the ten biggest clonotypes.

The germline V gene specifies LGHNT as CDR1 and FRNRAP as CDR2. From its cysteine to its phenylalanine, the CDR3 spans 15 amino acids. The sequence is cut down to CDR3 DNA, 45 bases in frame from base 1. Trimming removed 7 bases from V and 4 bases from J; the gene matches leave 12 bases unexplained. This receptor was taken from a girl aged 5-17 years with multiple sclerosis. The sample taken for sequencing was blood. The V and J segments used are TRBV12-5 and TRBJ2-5; 7 bases in the junction line up with TRBD1. This receptor carries the CDR3 CASDLTGSIGETQYF. The nucleotides are TGTGCTAGTGACCTGACAGGGAGCATCGGAGAGACCCAGTACTTC.